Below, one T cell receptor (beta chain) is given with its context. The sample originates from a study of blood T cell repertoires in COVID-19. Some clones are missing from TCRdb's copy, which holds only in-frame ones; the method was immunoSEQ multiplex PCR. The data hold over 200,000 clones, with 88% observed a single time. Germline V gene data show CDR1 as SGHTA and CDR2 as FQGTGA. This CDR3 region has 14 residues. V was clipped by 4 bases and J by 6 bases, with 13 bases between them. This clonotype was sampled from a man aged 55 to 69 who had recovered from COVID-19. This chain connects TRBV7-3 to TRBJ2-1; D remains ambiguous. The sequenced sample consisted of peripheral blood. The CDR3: CASSSFAGFNEQFF. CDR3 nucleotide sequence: TGTGCCAGCAGCTCCTTTGCCGGGTTCAATGAGCAGTTCTTC.